This T cell receptor (beta chain) was observed in a study of sequential checkpoint blockade in melanoma. Here immunoSEQ multiplex PCR was the method, and the copy in TCRdb shows in-frame clones only, minus some. The sample holds 7,500 to 8,500 clones, under 80% seen once. Treatment indicated: randomized to nivolumab then ipilimumab (arm A) or the reverse (arm B). The receptor comes from a human patient with melanoma. Some clones in this sample may be carry-over from other donors' samples. Sequencing was performed on CD8+ T cells sorted from blood (inferred from file names), taken from a patient given nivolumab and ipilimumab in sequence.

CDR3 protein: CASSFLSGLTGQPQHF. For the CDR3, the DNA is TGTGCCAGCAGTTTCCTGTCAGGATTGACAGGTCAGCCCCAGCATTTT. The chain links TRBV27 to TRBJ1-5; a possible D gene is TRBD1 (6 bases). Trimming took 3 bases from V and 6 from J, leaving 18 bases between them. CDR3 length equals 16 residues. Germline lookup yields CDR1 MNHEY and CDR2 SMNVEV (reference sequence).